These 28 T cell receptor beta chains originate from one sample sequenced in a study of vaccination effects on CD4 cells after COVID-19. Measured with immunoSEQ multiplex PCR; TCRdb has only the in-frame clones, and not every one. The sample shows 77,000 or so clones, about 79% of them seen only once. What these receptors recognize is not known. Antigen-specific CD4+ T cells expanded by the ViraFEST assay with viral peptide pools were then sequenced. Cells that had been cultured for 10 days were the source of isolated CD4+ T cells. People in the vaccine group had not been infected with SARS-CoV-2 before, and their nucleocapsid antibodies were negative. The sequenced sample was CD4+ T cells from PBMCs cultured with SARS-CoV-2 spike peptides, obtained before COVID-19 vaccination. These receptors were taken from a human donor who received a COVID-19 vaccine.

As DNA, the CDR3 is TGTGCCAGCAGTCACAGGGGCCAAACCTACGAGCAGTACGTC. This codes for CASSHRGQTYEQYV. The chain recombines TRBV6-5 with TRBJ2-7; 7 bases line up with TRBD1. This CDR3 is built from 14 residues. V shed 5 bases, J shed 2 bases, and the junction held 6 bases outside the gene matches. The germline gives CDR1 MNHEY, CDR2 SVGAGI.

In its sample, this clone was seen a few times. V usage is TRBV6-2 or TRBV6-3 and J usage is TRBJ1-1; D gene ambiguous. The CDR3 has 14 residues. Trimming removed 0 bases from V and 3 bases from J, with 8 bases in between. Germline V gene sequence: CDR1 MNHEY, CDR2 SVGEGT. This CDR3 is CASSYSLGYTEAFF. The CDR3 nucleotides read TGTGCCAGCAGTTACTCGTTGGGGTACACTGAAGCTTTCTTT.

The V and J genes are TRBV4-1 and TRBJ1-1, with a weak D call TRBD1 (5 bases). Trimming left V 2 bases short and J 0 bases short, with 10 bases between. The CDR3 runs to 15 residues. Germline V gene data show CDR1 as MGHRA and CDR2 as YSYEKL. Written as DNA, the CDR3 is TGCGCCAGCAGCCAATTCGCAGGGATGAACACTGAAGCTTTCTTT. Its translation is CASSQFAGMNTEAFF.

DNA for the CDR3: TGTGCCAGCAGTCGCTCGACAGGGTTGGGCTCACTTGACAATGAGCAGTTCTTC. It yields the protein CASSRSTGLGSLDNEQFF. The rearrangement joins TRBV28 to TRBJ2-1, with 7 bases matching TRBD1. J lost 5 bases, V lost 5 bases, and 18 bases had no gene match. This CDR3 is built from 18 residues. The germline gives CDR1 MDHEN, CDR2 SYDVKM. The whole variable domain, filled in from reference TRBV28 and TRBJ2-1, reads DVKVTQSSRYLVKRTGEKVFLECVQDMDHENMFWYRQDPGLGLRLIYFSYDVKMKEKGDIPEGYSVSREKKERFSLILESASTNQTSMYLCASSRSTGLGSLDNEQFFGPGTRLTVL.

This chain joins TRBV24-1 and TRBJ2-3; TRBD2 matches at 10 bases. CDR1 KGHDR and CDR2 SFDVKD come from the germline V gene. The CDR3 contains 15 residues. V was clipped by 10 bases and J by 4 bases; unmatched bases: 10. The CDR3: CATPLAGVSSDTQYF. The CDR3 bases are TGTGCCACTCCTCTAGCGGGGGTGAGCTCAGATACGCAGTATTTT.

The chain recombines TRBV5-1 with TRBJ1-6; D is unclear. The germline V and J ends were trimmed by 0 bases and 0 bases, with 7 bases remaining between them. CDR1 and CDR2 from the germline V gene are SGHRS and YFSETQ. The CDR3 has 16 residues. CDR3 sequence: CASSLAQSSYNSPLHF. DNA of the CDR3: TGCGCCAGCAGCTTGGCACAGAGCTCCTATAATTCACCCCTCCACTTT.

The chain combines TRBV10-2 with TRBJ2-1, with unresolved D. In germline, CDR1 is WSHSY, CDR2 SAAADI. The CDR3 has 15 residues. Trimming cost V 4 bases and J 0 bases, with 10 bases left between them. CDR3 sequence: CASSVLSSSYNEQFF. The CDR3 nucleotides are TGCGCCAGCAGTGTTCTCTCTAGCTCCTACAATGAGCAGTTCTTC.

As regards this clone: Within the sample, other DNA sequences also encode this same CDR3. V and J are TRBV27 and TRBJ1-6; TRBD1 matches at 10 bases. J lost 6 bases, V lost 6 bases, and 5 bases had no gene match. The CDR3 spans 15 residues. Germline V lookup: CDR1 MNHEY, CDR2 SMNVEV (reference sequence). The CDR3 is CASSPRDRGNSPLHF. CDR3 in DNA: TGTGCCAGCAGCCCCCGGGACAGGGGTAATTCACCCCTCCACTTT.

This clone was seen just once. CDR3 bases: TGTGCCAGCAGTTTTAACAGCAATAATTCACCCCTCCACTTT. Amino acid sequence: CASSFNSNNSPLHF. The chain employs TRBV27 and TRBJ1-6; D is undetermined. V dropped 3 bases and J dropped 5 bases, with 8 bases sitting between them. The length of the CDR3 is 14 residues. The germline V gene encodes CDR1 MNHEY and CDR2 SMNVEV (reference sequence).

CDR3 sequence: CASSSRAPLHF. CDR3 nucleotides: TGTGCCAGCAGTTCCCGGGCACCCCTCCACTTT. The chain couples TRBV28 to TRBJ1-6; D is unclear. The V and J ends lost 4 bases and 11 bases respectively, with 6 bases between them. CDR3 size: 11 residues. Per germline, CDR1 MDHEN and CDR2 SYDVKM.

The chain has TRBV6-6 and TRBJ1-5; maybe TRBD1 (5 bases). This CDR3 region has 15 residues. The germline CDR1 and CDR2 sequences are MNHNY and SVGAGI (reference sequence). Deletions cut 2 bases from V and 2 bases from J, with 10 bases between. CDR3 DNA: TGTGCCAGCAGTTACGGGGGGACCGGCAATCAGCCCCAGCATTTT. Translated: CASSYGGTGNQPQHF.

The V gene is TRBV3-1 (or the pseudogene TRBV3-2), the J gene TRBJ2-2; D call uncertain. The CDR3 runs to 14 residues. Trimming took off 4 bases at V and 1 base at J, with 7 bases between the two ends. CDR1 and CDR2 from the germline V gene are LGHDT and YNNKEL (reference sequence). The CDR3 DNA follows: TGTGCCAGCAGCCGGCGACTGAACACCGGGGAGCTGTTTTTT. Amino acid sequence: CASSRRLNTGELFF.

The rearrangement joins TRBV3-1 (or the pseudogene TRBV3-2) to TRBJ1-1; D gene ambiguous. Trimming cost V 5 bases and J 1 base, with 5 bases left between them. Germline V gene lookup returns CDR1 LGHDT and CDR2 YNNKEL (reference sequence). The CDR3 sequence is 12 residues long. The CDR3 is CASSYKNTEAFF. For the CDR3, the DNA is TGTGCCAGCAGCTACAAGAACACTGAAGCTTTCTTT.

V usage is TRBV24-1 and J usage is TRBJ1-3; D is unresolved. Per germline, CDR1 KGHDR and CDR2 SFDVKD. This CDR3 comprises 12 residues. Trimming removed 4 bases at V and 4 bases at J, with 4 bases between. This CDR3 is CATSDHGNTIYF. The CDR3 nucleotides read TGTGCCACCAGTGACCACGGAAACACCATATATTTT.

The chain recombines TRBV24-1 with TRBJ2-5; possible D gene TRBD1, 7 bases. V shed 4 bases and J shed 6 bases, with 11 bases lying between them. Germline V gene lookup returns CDR1 KGHDR and CDR2 SFDVKD. The CDR3 spans 13 residues. CDR3 bases: TGTGCCACCAGTGAAGCAGGGGGGAAGACCCAGTACTTC. This sequence encodes CATSEAGGKTQYF.

The J gene is TRBJ1-5, the V gene TRBV5-4; the D gene is possibly TRBD1 (5 bases). CDR1 and CDR2 from the germline V gene are SGHNT and YYREEE (reference sequence). The CDR3 length is 15 residues. Deletions cut 2 bases from V and 1 base from J, with 10 bases between. The CDR3 DNA sequence: TGTGCCAGCAGCTTCGGGGGACGGAGCAATCAGCCCCAGCATTTT. This encodes CASSFGGRSNQPQHF.

The chain uses TRBV18 and TRBJ2-5; 7 bases are a match to TRBD1. The CDR3 extends over 14 amino acids. The V segment lost 3 bases and the J segment 3 bases; nucleotides outside the gene matches: 4. Germline assignment: CDR1 KGHSH and CDR2 LQKENI. The CDR3 bases are TGTGCCAGCTCACCCGGGACAGTAGAAGAGACCCAGTACTTC. This sequence encodes CASSPGTVEETQYF.

The chain couples TRBV19 to TRBJ2-3; the D is unclear. V gave up 4 bases and J gave up 3 bases, with 14 bases separating them. The CDR3 has 15 amino acids. Germline CDR1 reads LNHDA; CDR2 reads SQIVND (reference sequence). CDR3 residues: CASSNVAIGTDTQYF. CDR3 DNA sequence: TGTGCCAGTAGTAATGTGGCGATAGGTACAGATACGCAGTATTTT. The entire variable domain, with the rest obtained from reference TRBV19 and TRBJ2-3, is as follows: DGGITQSPKYLFRKEGQNVTLSCEQNLNHDAMYWYRQDPGQGLRLIYYSQIVNDFQKGDIAEGYSVSREKKESFPLTVTSAQKNPTAFYLCASSNVAIGTDTQYFGPGTRLTVL.

The chain carries TRBV5-5 and TRBJ1-5, with 9 bases that match TRBD1. The germline gives CDR1 SGHKS, CDR2 YYEKEE (reference sequence). The CDR3 has 16 residues. Trimming at V came to 4 bases and at J to 5 bases, leaving 10 bases not matched to a gene. CDR3 in amino acids: CASSPKPDRGDQPQHF. The CDR3 DNA sequence: TGTGCCAGCAGCCCCAAACCGGACAGGGGCGATCAGCCCCAGCATTTT.

This rearrangement joins TRBV21-1 to TRBJ2-7; no DNA check was done on the table's D call, TRBD1. TRBV21-1 is noted as a pseudogene. The length of the CDR3 is 13 residues. CDR3 amino acids: CASSKGDGQEQYV. The CDR3 DNA reads TGTGCCAGCAGCAAAGGGGACGGACAGGAGCAGTACGTC.

The J gene is TRBJ2-2, the V gene TRBV3-1 (or the pseudogene TRBV3-2); no clear D gene. Germline CDR1 is LGHDT and CDR2 is YNNKEL (reference sequence). CDR3 length: 11 residues. V lost 3 bases and J 9 bases, leaving 5 bases between the germline ends. The CDR3 reads CASSQNRELFF. In DNA, the CDR3 is TGTGCCAGCAGCCAGAACCGGGAGCTGTTTTTT.

This clone was recorded a few times. The J gene is TRBJ2-2, the V gene TRBV5-1; TRBD1 is a possible D gene (5 bases). Germline CDR1 is SGHRS and CDR2 is YFSETQ. This CDR3 has 14 residues. The V end was cut by 5 bases, the J end by 0 bases, with 8 bases between. This CDR3 is CASRDTSNTGELFF. As DNA, the CDR3 is TGCGCCAGCAGGGACACTTCGAACACCGGGGAGCTGTTTTTT.

This clone was observed a handful of times. This chain connects TRBV24-1 to TRBJ1-5, with TRBD1 as a possible D gene (5 bases). Trimming removed 9 bases at V and 4 bases at J, with 21 bases between. Germline V lookup: CDR1 KGHDR, CDR2 SFDVKD. The CDR3 is 16 residues long. DNA of the CDR3: TGTGCCACCCAAAAGGGCGGGGCCGGGGAAAATCAGCCCCAGCATTTT. Its protein product is CATQKGGAGENQPQHF.

The chain links TRBV5-1 to TRBJ1-4, with 8 positions matching TRBD1. This CDR3 has 15 amino acids. The germline CDR1 and CDR2 sequences are SGHRS and YFSETQ. Losses at the gene ends were 3 bases for V and 4 bases for J; bases not matched to a gene: 5. The CDR3 DNA follows: TGCGCCAGCAGCTCGGGAGGACAGGGTAATGAAAAACTGTTTTTT. Its translation is CASSSGGQGNEKLFF. The full variable domain, in which reference TRBV5-1 and TRBJ1-4 provide the parts outside the CDR3, is KAGVTQTPRYLIKTRGQQVTLSCSPISGHRSVSWYQQTPGQGLQFLFEYFSETQRNKGNFPGRFSGRQFSNSRSEMNVSTLELGDSALYLCASSSGGQGNEKLFFGSGTQLSVL.

This sequence joins TRBV28 and TRBJ2-1, with 12 bases matching TRBD1. Germline V gene sequence: CDR1 MDHEN, CDR2 SYDVKM. The junction had 6 bases not matched to a gene; V was cut back by 6 bases and J by 0 bases. The CDR3 loop spans 17 amino acids. This CDR3 is CASSPGTGGRSYNEQFF. The CDR3 region has the DNA TGTGCCAGCAGCCCTGGGACAGGGGGCCGCTCCTACAATGAGCAGTTCTTC.

The chain carries TRBV12-3 or TRBV12-4 and TRBJ2-2; the D gene is possibly TRBD1 (6 bases). This CDR3 has 13 amino acids. The germline V and J ends were trimmed by 6 bases and 5 bases, with 10 bases remaining between them. In DNA form, the CDR3 reads TGTGCCAGCAGACCCGGACAGACCGGGGAGCTGTTTTTT. Translating gives CASRPGQTGELFF.

This clone appeared once. The rearrangement joins TRBV18 to TRBJ1-1; D is ambiguous. The CDR3 totals 15 residues. Germline values: CDR1 KGHSH, CDR2 LQKENI. V lost 3 bases and J 0 bases, leaving 11 bases between the germline ends. The CDR3 DNA sequence: TGTGCCAGCTCACCCAGCGGGGTCCTGAACACTGAAGCTTTCTTT. Protein: CASSPSGVLNTEAFF. The variable domain in full, with the rest retrieved from reference TRBV18 and TRBJ1-1, is NAGVMQNPRHLVRRRGQEARLRCSPMKGHSHVYWYRQLPEEGLKFMVYLQKENIIDESGMPKERFSAEFPKEGPSILRIQQVVRGDSAAYFCASSPSGVLNTEAFFGQGTRLTVV.

This chain connects TRBV30 to TRBJ2-7, with TRBD1 matching over 10 bases. The CDR3 covers 15 residues. Germline CDR1 GTSNPN, CDR2 SVGIG (reference sequence). The CDR3 loop reads CVLTPGQGILDEQYV. The CDR3 DNA follows: TGTGTCCTGACCCCGGGACAGGGGATATTGGACGAGCAGTACGTC.